One T cell receptor (beta chain) is described in this entry. The antigen is unknown. The data belong to a study of T cell responses to AZD1222 COVID-19 vaccine. The study's findings and limits: Just a handful of AZD1222 recipients tested seropositive at baseline. Clonal diversity was possibly underestimated, and white British individuals and females predominated among donors. A reported finding is that nearly half of spike-specific TCRs target unmutated variant regions.

Germline values: CDR1 MNHNS, CDR2 SASEGT. This CDR3 region has 15 residues. Trimming cost V 7 bases and J 5 bases; bases outside gene matches: 9. Data came from immunoSEQ multiplex PCR; TCRdb stores just in-frame clones and leaves some out. In the table there are over 150,000 clones, about nine tenths of which are singletons. Sequencing was performed on peripheral blood, taken on day 0 of AZD1222 vaccination. This chain joins TRBV6-1 and TRBJ2-2, with TRBD1 matching over 8 bases. This clonotype was obtained from an adult in good health. The CDR3 coding sequence is TGTGCCAGCACCCTCGGGACAGGTCAGACCGGGGAGCTGTTTTTT. It yields the protein CASTLGTGQTGELFF.